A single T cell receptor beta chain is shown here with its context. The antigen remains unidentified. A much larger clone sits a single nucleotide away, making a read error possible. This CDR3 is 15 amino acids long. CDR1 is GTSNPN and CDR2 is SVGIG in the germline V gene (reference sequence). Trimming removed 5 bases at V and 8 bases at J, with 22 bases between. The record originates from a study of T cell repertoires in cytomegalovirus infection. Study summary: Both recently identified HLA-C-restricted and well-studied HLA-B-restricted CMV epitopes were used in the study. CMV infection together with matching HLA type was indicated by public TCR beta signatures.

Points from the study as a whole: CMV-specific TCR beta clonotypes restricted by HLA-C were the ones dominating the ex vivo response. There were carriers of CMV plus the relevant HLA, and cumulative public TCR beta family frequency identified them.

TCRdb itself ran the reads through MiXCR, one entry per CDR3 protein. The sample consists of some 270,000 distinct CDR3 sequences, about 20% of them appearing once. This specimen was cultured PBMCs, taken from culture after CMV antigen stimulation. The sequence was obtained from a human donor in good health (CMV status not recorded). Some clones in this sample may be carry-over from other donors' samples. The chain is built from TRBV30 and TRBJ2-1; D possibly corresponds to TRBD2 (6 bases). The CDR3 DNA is TGTGCCTGGGAGGGACTGGGTGGGAGAGATGATGAGCAGTTCTTC. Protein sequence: CAWEGLGGRDDEQFF.